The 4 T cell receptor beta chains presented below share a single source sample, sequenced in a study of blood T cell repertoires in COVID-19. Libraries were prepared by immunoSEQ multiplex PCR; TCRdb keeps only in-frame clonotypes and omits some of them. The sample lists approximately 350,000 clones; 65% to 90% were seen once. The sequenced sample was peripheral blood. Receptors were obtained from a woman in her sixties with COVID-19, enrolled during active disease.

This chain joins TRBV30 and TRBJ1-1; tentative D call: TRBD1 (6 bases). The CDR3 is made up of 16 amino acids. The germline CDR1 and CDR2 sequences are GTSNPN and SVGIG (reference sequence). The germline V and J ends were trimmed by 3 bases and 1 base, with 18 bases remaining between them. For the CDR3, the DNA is TGTGCCTGGAGAAAAACAGGGAGGGGGTCGAACACTGAAGCTTTCTTT. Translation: CAWRKTGRGSNTEAFF.

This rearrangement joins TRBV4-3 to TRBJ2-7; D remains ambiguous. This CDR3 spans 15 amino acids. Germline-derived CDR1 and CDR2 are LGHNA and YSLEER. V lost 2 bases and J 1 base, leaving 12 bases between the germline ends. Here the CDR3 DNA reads TGCGCCAGCAGCCAAAAACGTGGGCAATCCTACGAGCAGTACTTC. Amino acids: CASSQKRGQSYEQYF.

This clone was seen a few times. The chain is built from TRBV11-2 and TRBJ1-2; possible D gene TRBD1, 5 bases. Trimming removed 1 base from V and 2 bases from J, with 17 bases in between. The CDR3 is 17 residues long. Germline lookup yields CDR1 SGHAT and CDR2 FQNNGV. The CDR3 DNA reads TGTGCCAGCAGCTTAGCCCCGGGGGGACCGGTAAACTATGGCTACACCTTC. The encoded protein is CASSLAPGGPVNYGYTF. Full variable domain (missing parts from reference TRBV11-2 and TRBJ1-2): EAGVAQSPRYKIIEKRQSVAFWCNPISGHATLYWYQQILGQGPKLLIQFQNNGVVDDSQLPKDRFSAERLKGVDSTLKIQPAKLEDSAVYLCASSLAPGGPVNYGYTFGSGTRLTVV.

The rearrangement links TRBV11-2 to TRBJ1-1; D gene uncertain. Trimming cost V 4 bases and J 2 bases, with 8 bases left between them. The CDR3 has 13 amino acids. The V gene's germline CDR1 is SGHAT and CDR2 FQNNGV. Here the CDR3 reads CASSWTFNTEAFF. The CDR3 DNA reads TGTGCCAGCAGCTGGACTTTTAACACTGAAGCTTTCTTT.